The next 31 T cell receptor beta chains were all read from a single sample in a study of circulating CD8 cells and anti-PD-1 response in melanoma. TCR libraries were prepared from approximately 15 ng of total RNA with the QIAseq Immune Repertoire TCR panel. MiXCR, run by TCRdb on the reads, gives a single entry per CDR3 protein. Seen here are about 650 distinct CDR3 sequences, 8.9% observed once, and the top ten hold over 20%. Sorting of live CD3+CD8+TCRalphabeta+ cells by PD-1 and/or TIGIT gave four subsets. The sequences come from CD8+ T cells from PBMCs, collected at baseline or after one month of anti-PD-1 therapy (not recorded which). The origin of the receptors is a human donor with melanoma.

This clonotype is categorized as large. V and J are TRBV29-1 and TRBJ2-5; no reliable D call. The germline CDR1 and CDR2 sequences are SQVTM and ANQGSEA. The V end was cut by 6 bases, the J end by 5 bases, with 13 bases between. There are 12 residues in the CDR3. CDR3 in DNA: TGCAGCGTCGCCTCGATAAGGGAGACCCAGTACTTC. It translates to CSVASIRETQYF.

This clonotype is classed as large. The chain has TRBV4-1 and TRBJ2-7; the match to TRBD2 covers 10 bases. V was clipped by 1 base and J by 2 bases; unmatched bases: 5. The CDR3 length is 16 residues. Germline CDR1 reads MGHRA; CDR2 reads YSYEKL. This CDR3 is CASSQVQLAGTYEQYF. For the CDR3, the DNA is TGCGCCAGCAGCCAAGTTCAACTAGCGGGAACCTACGAGCAGTACTTC.

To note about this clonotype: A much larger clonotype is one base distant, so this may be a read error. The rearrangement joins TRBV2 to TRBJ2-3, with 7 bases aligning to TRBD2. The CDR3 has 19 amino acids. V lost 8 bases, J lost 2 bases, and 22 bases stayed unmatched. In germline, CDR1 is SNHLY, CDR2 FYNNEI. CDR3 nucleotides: TGTGCCAGCGGCGGCAGCGGGACTAACTACCGTAAGGACACAGATACGCAGTATTTT. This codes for CASGGSGTNYRKDTDTQYF.

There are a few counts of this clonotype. The CDR3 region is CASSQDVEGSSPLHF. CDR3 coding DNA: TGTGCCAGCAGCCAAGATGTGGAGGGGTCTTCACCCCTCCACTTT. The rearrangement joins TRBV4-2 to TRBJ1-6, with a weak D call TRBD1 (5 bases). CDR1 is LGHNA and CDR2 is YNFKEQ in the germline V gene. V lost 0 bases and J 9 bases, leaving 12 bases between the germline ends. The CDR3 runs 15 residues.

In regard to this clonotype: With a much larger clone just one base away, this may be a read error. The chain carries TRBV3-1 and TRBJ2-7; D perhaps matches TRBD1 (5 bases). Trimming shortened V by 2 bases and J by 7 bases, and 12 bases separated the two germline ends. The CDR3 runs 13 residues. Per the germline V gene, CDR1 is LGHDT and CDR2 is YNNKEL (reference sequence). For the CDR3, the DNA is TGTGCCAGCAGCCAACAGGGTCACAATGAGCAGTACTTC. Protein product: CASSQQGHNEQYF.

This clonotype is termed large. The CDR3 region is CADDRSSYEQYF. The DNA for the CDR3 is TGTGCCGACGACAGGAGCTCCTACGAGCAGTACTTC. The chain links TRBV19 to TRBJ2-7; tentative D call: TRBD1 (6 bases). V lost 11 bases and J lost 0, with 11 bases in between. The CDR3 contains 12 residues. Germline CDR1 and CDR2: LNHDA and SQIVND (reference sequence).

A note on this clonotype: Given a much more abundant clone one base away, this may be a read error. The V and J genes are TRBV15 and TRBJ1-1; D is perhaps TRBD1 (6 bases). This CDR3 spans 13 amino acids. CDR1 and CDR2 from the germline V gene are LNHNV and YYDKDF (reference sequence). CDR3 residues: CAISRARGNEAFF. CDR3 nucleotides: TGTGCCATCAGCAGAGCCAGGGGCAATGAAGCTTTCTTT. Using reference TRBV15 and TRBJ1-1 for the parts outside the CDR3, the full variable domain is DAMVIQNPRYQVTQFGKPVTLSCSQTLNHNVMYWYQQKSSQAPKLLFHYYDKDFNNEADTPDNFQSRRPNTSFCFLDIRSPGLGDTAMYLCAISRARGNEAFFGQGTRLTVV.

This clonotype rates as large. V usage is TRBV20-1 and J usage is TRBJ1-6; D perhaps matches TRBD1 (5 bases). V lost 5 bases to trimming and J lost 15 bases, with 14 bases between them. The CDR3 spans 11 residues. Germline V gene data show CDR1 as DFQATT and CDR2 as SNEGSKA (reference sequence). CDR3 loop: CSAYRSSRLHF. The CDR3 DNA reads TGCAGTGCTTACAGGTCTAGTCGCCTCCACTTT.

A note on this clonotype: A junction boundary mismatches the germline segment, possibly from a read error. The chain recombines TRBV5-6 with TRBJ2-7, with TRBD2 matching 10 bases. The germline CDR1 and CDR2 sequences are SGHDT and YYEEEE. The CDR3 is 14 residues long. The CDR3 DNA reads TGTGCAAGCAGACCCCTAGCGGGGGACTACAAGCAGTACTTC. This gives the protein CASRPLAGDYKQYF.

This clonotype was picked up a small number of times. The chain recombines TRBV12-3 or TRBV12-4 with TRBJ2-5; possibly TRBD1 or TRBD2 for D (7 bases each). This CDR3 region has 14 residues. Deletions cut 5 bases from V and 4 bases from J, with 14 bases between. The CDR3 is CASSPQGGPETQYF. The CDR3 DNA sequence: TGTGCCAGCAGTCCCCAGGGGGGGCCAGAGACCCAGTACTTC.

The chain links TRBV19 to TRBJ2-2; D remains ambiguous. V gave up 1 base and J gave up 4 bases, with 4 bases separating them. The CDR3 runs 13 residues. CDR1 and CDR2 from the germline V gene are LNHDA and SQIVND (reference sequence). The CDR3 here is CASSIGLTGELFF. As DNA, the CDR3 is TGTGCCAGTAGTATAGGGCTCACCGGGGAGCTGTTTTTT.

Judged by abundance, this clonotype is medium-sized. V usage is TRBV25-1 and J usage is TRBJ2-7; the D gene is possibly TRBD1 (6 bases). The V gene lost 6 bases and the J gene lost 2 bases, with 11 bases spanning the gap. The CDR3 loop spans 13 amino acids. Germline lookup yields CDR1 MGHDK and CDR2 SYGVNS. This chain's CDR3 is CASRGTSPYEQYF. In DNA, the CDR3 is TGTGCCAGCAGGGGGACATCCCCCTACGAGCAGTACTTC.

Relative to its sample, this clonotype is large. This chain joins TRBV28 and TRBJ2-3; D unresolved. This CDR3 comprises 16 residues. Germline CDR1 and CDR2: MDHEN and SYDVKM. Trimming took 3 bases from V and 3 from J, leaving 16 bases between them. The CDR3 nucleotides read TGTGCCAGCAGTTTCTTCAAGGGTGCCGGGACAGATACGCAGTATTTT. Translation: CASSFFKGAGTDTQYF.

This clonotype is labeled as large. The CDR3 sequence is CASSERGGPDTQYF. DNA for the CDR3: TGTGCCAGCAGTGAGCGGGGGGGCCCAGATACGCAGTATTTT. V gene TRBV6-4 combines with J gene TRBJ2-3; 9 bases align to TRBD2. The CDR3 is made up of 14 amino acids. With 3 bases clipped from V and 4 bases from J, the junction kept 2 bases outside the gene matches. Germline assignment: CDR1 MRHNA and CDR2 SNTAGT.

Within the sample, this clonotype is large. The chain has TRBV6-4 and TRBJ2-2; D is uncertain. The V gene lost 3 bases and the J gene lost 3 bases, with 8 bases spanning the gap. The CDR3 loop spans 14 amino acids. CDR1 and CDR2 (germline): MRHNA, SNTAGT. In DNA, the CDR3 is TGTGCCAGCAGTGAAGTCCTAGACACCGGGGAGCTGTTTTTT. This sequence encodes CASSEVLDTGELFF.

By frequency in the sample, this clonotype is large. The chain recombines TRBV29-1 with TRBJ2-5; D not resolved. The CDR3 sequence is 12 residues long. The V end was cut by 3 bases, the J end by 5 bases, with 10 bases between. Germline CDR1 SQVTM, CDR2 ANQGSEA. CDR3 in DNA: TGCAGCGTTGAGTTTAGCAGGGAGACCCAGTACTTC. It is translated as CSVEFSRETQYF.

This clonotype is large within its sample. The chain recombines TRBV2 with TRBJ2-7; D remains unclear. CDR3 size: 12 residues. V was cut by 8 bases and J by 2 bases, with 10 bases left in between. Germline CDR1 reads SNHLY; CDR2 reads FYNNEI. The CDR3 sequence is CASRLKAYEQYF. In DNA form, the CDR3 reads TGTGCCAGCCGACTCAAGGCCTACGAGCAGTACTTC.

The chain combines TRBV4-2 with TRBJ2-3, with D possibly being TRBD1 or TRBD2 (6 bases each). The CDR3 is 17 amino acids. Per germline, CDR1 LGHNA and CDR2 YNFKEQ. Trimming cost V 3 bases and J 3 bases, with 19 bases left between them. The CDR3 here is CASSQGARGAGTDTQYF. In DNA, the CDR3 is TGTGCCAGCAGCCAGGGGGCGAGGGGGGCCGGGACAGATACGCAGTATTTT.

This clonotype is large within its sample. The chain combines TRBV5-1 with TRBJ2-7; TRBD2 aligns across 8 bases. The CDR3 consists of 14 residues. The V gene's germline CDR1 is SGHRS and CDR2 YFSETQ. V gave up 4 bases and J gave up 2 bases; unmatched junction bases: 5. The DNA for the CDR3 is TGCGCCAGCAGCCTGGGGGGACTAGCCTACGAGCAGTACTTC. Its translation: CASSLGGLAYEQYF. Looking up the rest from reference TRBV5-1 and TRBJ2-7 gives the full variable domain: KAGVTQTPRYLIKTRGQQVTLSCSPISGHRSVSWYQQTPGQGLQFLFEYFSETQRNKGNFPGRFSGRQFSNSRSEMNVSTLELGDSALYLCASSLGGLAYEQYFGPGTRLTVT.

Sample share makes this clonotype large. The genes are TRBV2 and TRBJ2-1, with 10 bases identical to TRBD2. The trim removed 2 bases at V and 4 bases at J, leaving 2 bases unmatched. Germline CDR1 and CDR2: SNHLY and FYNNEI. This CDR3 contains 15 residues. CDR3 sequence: CASSETSGAYNEQFF. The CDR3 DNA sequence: TGTGCCAGCAGTGAAACTAGCGGGGCGTACAATGAGCAGTTCTTC.

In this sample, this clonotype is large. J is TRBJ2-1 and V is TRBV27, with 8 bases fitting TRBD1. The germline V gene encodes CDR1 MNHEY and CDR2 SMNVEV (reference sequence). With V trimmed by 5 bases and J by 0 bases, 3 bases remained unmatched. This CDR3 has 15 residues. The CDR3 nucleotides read TGTGCCAGCAGTCCCACAGGGGGCTCCTACAATGAGCAGTTCTTC. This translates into CASSPTGGSYNEQFF.

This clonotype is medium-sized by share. The CDR3 DNA is TGTGCCAGCAGCCCCGGGACCGTATTCTCCTACGAGCAGTACTTC. Its protein product is CASSPGTVFSYEQYF. The chain carries TRBV3-1 and TRBJ2-7; D possibly uses TRBD1 or TRBD2 (5 bases each). Germline V gives CDR1 LGHDT, CDR2 YNNKEL (reference sequence). CDR3 length: 15 amino acids. V dropped 4 bases and J dropped 0 bases, with 13 bases sitting between them.

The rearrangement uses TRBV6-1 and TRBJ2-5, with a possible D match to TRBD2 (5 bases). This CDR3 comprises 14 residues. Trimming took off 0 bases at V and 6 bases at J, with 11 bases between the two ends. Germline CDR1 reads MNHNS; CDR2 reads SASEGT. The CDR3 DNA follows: TGTGCCAGCAGTGAAGCGCCGGAGGTGAAGACCCAGTACTTC. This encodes CASSEAPEVKTQYF.

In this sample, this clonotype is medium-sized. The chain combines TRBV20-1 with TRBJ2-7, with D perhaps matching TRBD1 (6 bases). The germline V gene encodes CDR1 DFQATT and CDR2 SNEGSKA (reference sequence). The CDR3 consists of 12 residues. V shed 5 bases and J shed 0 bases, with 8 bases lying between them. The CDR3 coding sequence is TGCAGTGCTGGGGACAACTCCTACGAGCAGTACTTC. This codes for CSAGDNSYEQYF.

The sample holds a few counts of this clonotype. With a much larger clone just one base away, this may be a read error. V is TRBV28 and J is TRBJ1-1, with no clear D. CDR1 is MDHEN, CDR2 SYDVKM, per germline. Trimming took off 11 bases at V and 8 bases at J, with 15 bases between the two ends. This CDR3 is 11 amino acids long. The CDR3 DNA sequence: TGTGCCTCCCAGCTGTACGGGGAAGCTTTCTTT. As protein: CASQLYGEAFF. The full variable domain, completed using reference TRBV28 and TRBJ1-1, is DVKVTQSSRYLVKRTGEKVFLECVQDMDHENMFWYRQDPGLGLRLIYFSYDVKMKEKGDIPEGYSVSREKKERFSLILESASTNQTSMYLCASQLYGEAFFGQGTRLTVV.

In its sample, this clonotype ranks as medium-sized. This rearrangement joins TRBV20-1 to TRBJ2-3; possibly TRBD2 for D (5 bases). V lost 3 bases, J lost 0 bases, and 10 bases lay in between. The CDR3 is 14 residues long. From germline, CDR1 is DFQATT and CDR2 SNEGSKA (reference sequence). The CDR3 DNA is TGCAGTGCTAGTAAGGCGGGTAGCACAGATACGCAGTATTTT. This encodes CSASKAGSTDTQYF.

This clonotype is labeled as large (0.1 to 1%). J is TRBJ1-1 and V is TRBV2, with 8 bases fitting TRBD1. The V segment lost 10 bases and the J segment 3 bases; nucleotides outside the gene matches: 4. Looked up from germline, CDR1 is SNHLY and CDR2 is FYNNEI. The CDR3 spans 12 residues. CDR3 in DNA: TGTGCCACGTACAGGGGGGACACTGAAGCTTTCTTT. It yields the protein CATYRGDTEAFF.

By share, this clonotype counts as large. This chain's CDR3 is CASSLGATNEKLFF. The CDR3 bases are TGTGCCAGCAGCTTAGGAGCAACTAATGAAAAACTGTTTTTT. The V call is TRBV11-2, the J call TRBJ1-4; D not resolved. Germline V gene data show CDR1 as SGHAT and CDR2 as FQNNGV. V was shortened by 1 base and J by 0 bases, with 3 bases between the two germline ends. The CDR3 length is 14 residues.

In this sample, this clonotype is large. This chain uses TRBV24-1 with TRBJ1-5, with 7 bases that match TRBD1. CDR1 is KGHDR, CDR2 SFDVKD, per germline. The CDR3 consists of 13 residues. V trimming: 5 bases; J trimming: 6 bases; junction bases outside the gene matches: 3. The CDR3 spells CATSVGGGQPQHF. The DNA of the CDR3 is TGTGCCACCAGTGTAGGGGGCGGTCAGCCCCAGCATTTT.

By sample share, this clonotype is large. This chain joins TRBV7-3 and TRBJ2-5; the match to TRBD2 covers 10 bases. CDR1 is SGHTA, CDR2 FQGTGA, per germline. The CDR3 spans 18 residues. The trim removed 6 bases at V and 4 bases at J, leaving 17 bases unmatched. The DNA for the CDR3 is TGTGCCAGCAGATCCCACGACGCTTCCCCTAGCGGGGGAGAGACCCAGTACTTC. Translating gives CASRSHDASPSGGETQYF.

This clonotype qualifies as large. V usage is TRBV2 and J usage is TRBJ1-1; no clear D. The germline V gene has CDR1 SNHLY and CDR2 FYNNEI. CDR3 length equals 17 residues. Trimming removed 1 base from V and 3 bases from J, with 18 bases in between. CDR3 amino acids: CASSEVPGTGWDTEAFF. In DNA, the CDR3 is TGTGCCAGCAGTGAAGTCCCAGGCACGGGTTGGGACACTGAAGCTTTCTTT.